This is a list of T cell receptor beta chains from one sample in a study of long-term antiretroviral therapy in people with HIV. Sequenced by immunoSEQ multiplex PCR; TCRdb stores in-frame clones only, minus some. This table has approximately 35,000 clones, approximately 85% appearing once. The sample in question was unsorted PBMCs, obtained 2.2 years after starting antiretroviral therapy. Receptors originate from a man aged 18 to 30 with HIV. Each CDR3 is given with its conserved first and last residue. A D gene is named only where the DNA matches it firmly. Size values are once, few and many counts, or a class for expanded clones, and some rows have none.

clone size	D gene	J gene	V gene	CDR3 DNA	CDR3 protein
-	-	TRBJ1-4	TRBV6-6	TGTGCCAGCAGTACCGGACAGTCTCATAATGAAAAACTGTTTTTT	CASSTGQSHNEKLFF
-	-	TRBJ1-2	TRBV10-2	TGCGCCAGCAACAGGGAAGGGCATGGCTACACCTTC	CASNREGHGYTF
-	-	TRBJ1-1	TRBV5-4	TGTGCCAGCAGCTTCGACAGTCAAATTCGGGAAGCTTTCTTT	CASSFDSQIREAFF
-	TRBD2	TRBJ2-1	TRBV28	TGTGCCAGCAGCGGAGACGGAGCCGTGGGACCGGGACTAGCTCCGACTGAGCAGTTCTTC	CASSGDGAVGPGLAPTEQFF
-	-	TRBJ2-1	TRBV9	TGTGCCAGCAGTGTTTGGGGGAGTGGGTTGGGCAATGAGCAGTTCTTC	CASSVWGSGLGNEQFF
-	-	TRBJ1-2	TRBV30	TGTGCCTGGAGCCGTGGTAACTATGGCTACACCTTC	CAWSRGNYGYTF
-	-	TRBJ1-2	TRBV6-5	TGTGCCAGCAGCCGTACGGCCAGGGATGTCGAAGGCTACACCTTC	CASSRTARDVEGYTF
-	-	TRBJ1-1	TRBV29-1	TGCAGCGCCTCCGGGACACTTGGGCCCATGAACACTGAAGCTTTCTTT	CSASGTLGPMNTEAFF
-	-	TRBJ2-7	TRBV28	TGTGCCAGCAGGCGGGGACGACCCTACGAGCAGTACTTC	CASRRGRPYEQYF
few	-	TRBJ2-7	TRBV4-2	TGTGCCAGCAGCCAGTCCAGGGTCGAAAACGAGCAGTACTTC	CASSQSRVENEQYF
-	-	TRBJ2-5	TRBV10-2	TGCGCCAGCAGTGTGGAGCACGGGACCCAGTACTTC	CASSVEHGTQYF
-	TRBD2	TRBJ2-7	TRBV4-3	TGCGCCAGCAGCCAAGACCTGGCCCAGGCTAGCGGGAGACCCTACGAGCAGTACTTC	CASSQDLAQASGRPYEQYF
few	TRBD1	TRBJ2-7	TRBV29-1	TGCAGCGTGGTGCAATCAGGGGGTCCAACCTACGAGCAGTACTTC	CSVVQSGGPTYEQYF
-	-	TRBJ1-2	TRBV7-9	TGTGCCAGCAGCTCCGCGGGCGTCGGTGGCTACACCTTC	CASSSAGVGGYTF
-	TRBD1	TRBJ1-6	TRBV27	TGTGCCAGCAGTAGGGGACAGGCGAATTCACCCCTCCACTTT	CASSRGQANSPLHF
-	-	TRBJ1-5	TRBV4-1	TGCGCCAGCAGCCAAGATTTCGGTCAGCCCCAGCATTTT	CASSQDFGQPQHF
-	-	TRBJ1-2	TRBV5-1	TGCGCCAGCAGCGTCGCAGGGGTCCCAACCTATGGCTACACCTTC	CASSVAGVPTYGYTF
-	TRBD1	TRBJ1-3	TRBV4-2	TGTGCCAGCAGCCAAGATGGGACAGGGGGCTTTGGAAACACCATATATTTT	CASSQDGTGGFGNTIYF
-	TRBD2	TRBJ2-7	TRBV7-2	TGTGCCAGCAGCTCTAGCGGGGCCTTGTCCTACGAGCAGTACTTC	CASSSSGALSYEQYF
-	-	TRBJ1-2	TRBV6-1	TGTGCCAGCAGTGAACTTTGGGGTTTTGGCTACACCTTC	CASSELWGFGYTF
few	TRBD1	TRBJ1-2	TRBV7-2	TGTGCCAGCAGCTCGCCCACGGACAGGGCGAACTATGGCTACACCTTC	CASSSPTDRANYGYTF
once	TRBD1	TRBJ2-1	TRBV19	TGTGCCAGTAGTATCACAGGGACAGGTTACAATGAGCAGTTCTTC	CASSITGTGYNEQFF
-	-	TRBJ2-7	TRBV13	TGTGCCAGCAGCTTGGGACATGCGCCCGAGCAGTACTTC	CASSLGHAPEQYF
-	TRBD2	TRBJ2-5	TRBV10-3	TGTGCCATCAGGGACGCGCGGGGGGAGACCCAGTACTTC	CAIRDARGETQYF
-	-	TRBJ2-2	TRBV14	TGTGCCAGCAGCCCCCAATGGACCGGGGAGCTGTTTTTT	CASSPQWTGELFF
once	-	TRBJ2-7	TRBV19	TGTGCCAGTAGTCCTCCGCAGCAAAGCGAGAGAAGGTACTTC	CASSPPQQSERRYF
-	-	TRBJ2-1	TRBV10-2	TGCGCCAGCAGTGAGTCGACCAGGGGCTCCTACAATGAGCAGTTCTTC	CASSESTRGSYNEQFF
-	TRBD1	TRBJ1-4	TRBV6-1	TGTGCCAGCAGCCTGGGGGGGACAGGGAATGAAAAACTGTTTTTT	CASSLGGTGNEKLFF
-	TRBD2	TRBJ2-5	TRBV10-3	TGTGCCATATCTAGCGGGGGCCAAGAGACCCAGTACTTC	CAISSGGQETQYF
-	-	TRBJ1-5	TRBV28	TGTGCCAGCAGTTCGACGGGGGGGAAACAGCCCCAGCATTTT	CASSSTGGKQPQHF
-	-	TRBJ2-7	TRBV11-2	TGTGCCAGCAGCTTACAAGGGCCGGGCGAGCAGTACTTC	CASSLQGPGEQYF
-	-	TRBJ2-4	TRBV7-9	TGTGCCAGCAGCTCATCAGGTTTACTAGCCAAAAACATTCAGTACTTC	CASSSSGLLAKNIQYF
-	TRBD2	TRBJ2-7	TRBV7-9	TGTGCCAGCATCCCGACTAGCGGGGCCACCTACGAGCAGTACTTC	CASIPTSGATYEQYF
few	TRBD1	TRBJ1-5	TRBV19	TGTGCCAGTAGTCGACAGGGTGGGAATCAGCCCCAGCATTTT	CASSRQGGNQPQHF
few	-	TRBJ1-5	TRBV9	TGTGCCAGCAGCTTGGAAAGCAATCAGCCCCAGCATTTT	CASSLESNQPQHF
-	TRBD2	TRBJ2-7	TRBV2	TGTGCCAGCCGGACTAGCGGATACTACGAGCAGTACTTC	CASRTSGYYEQYF
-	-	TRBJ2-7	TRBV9	TGTGCCAGCAGCGCGGGACTGGAATCAGAGCAGTACTTC	CASSAGLESEQYF
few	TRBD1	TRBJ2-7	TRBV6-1	TGTGCCAGCAGTGAAGGGGACAGCTCCTACGAGCAGTACTTC	CASSEGDSSYEQYF
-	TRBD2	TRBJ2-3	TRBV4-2	TGTGCCAGCAGCCATTCTTTGCGGGGGAACACAGATACGCAGTATTTT	CASSHSLRGNTDTQYF
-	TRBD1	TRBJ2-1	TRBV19	TGTGCCAGTAGTCCGGAAGGGACAGGGCAGGCTAGCCGGTACAATGAGCAGTTCTTC	CASSPEGTGQASRYNEQFF
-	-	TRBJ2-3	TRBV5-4	TGTGCCAGCAGATTGGGGGGCACAGATACGCAGTATTTT	CASRLGGTDTQYF
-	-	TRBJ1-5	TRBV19	TGTGCCAGTACCCAGGACAGCGTTTATAGCAATCAGCCCCAGCATTTT	CASTQDSVYSNQPQHF
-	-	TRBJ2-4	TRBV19	TGTGCCAGTAGTCCAGGGGTCTTGGGCAAAAACATTCAGTACTTC	CASSPGVLGKNIQYF
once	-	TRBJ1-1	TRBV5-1	TGCGCCAGCAGCTTCAGGGGCCCCATGAACACTGAAGCTTTCTTT	CASSFRGPMNTEAFF